This T cell receptor (beta chain) was observed in a study of T-cell reconstitution after alpha-beta-depleted transplantation in children. The CDR3 has 12 residues. V lost 3 bases and J lost 7, with 10 bases in between. Germline V lookup: CDR1 SGHTA, CDR2 FQGNSA. Study-wide points: Alpha-beta T cells about two months after transplant reportedly derived from several hundred expanded graft clones.

This clonotype has only a few counts. As yet, its antigen is unknown. Preparation of the TCRbeta library was carried out with unique molecular identifiers. Each CDR3 protein gets one entry after TCRdb re-called the PCR reads with MiXCR. The sample consists of about 490,000 distinct CDR3 sequences, 10% to 13% of them appearing once. The sequence came from a child aged 2-15 years with inherited bone marrow failure, due to receive a stem cell transplant. Source: PBMCs, taken before TCRalphabeta/CD19-depleted stem cell transplant. The V call is TRBV7-2, the J call TRBJ2-7; tentatively, D is TRBD1 (6 bases). The CDR3 sequence is CASSFTGFEQYF. The DNA of the CDR3 is TGTGCCAGCAGCTTTACAGGGTTTGAGCAGTACTTC.